This TCR beta chain was retrieved from a study of cytomegalovirus exposure and HLA in healthy donors. PCR involved 60 Vbeta and 13 Jbeta primers. Assay: immunoSEQ multiplex PCR; the TCRdb copy retains only in-frame clones and omits some. Seen in this sample are under 250,000 clones; the ten most common clones hold over 0.95%. Trimming removed 9 bases from V and 0 bases from J, with 18 bases in between. This CDR3 is 16 amino acids long. CDR1 is KGHSH, CDR2 LQKENI, per germline. Sample: PBMCs. The sequence derives from a girl aged 2-10 years in good health and CMV-seropositive. The chain is built from TRBV18 and TRBJ2-1, with unresolved D. The CDR3: CASSTPFLSSYNEQFF. The CDR3 nucleotides read TGTGCCAGTTCAACCCCATTTCTGAGCTCCTACAATGAGCAGTTCTTC. Full variable domain (missing parts from reference TRBV18 and TRBJ2-1): NAGVMQNPRHLVRRRGQEARLRCSPMKGHSHVYWYRQLPEEGLKFMVYLQKENIIDESGMPKERFSAEFPKEGPSILRIQQVVRGDSAAYFCASSTPFLSSYNEQFFGPGTRLTVL.